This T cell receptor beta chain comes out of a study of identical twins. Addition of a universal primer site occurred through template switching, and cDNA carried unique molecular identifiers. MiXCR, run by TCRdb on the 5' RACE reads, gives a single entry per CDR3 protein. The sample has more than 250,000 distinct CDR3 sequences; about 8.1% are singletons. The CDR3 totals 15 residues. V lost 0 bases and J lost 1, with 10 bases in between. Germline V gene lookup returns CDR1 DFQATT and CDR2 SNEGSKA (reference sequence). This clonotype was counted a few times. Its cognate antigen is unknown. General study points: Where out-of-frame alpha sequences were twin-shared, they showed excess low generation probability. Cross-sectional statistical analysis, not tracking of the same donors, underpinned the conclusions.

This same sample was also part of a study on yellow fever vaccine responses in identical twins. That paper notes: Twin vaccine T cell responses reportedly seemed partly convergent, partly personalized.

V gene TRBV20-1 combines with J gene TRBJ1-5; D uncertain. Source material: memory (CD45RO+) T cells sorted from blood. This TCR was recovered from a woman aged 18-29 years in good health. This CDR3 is CSARDLGQSNQPQHF. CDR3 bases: TGCAGTGCTAGAGATCTTGGCCAGAGCAATCAGCCCCAGCATTTT.